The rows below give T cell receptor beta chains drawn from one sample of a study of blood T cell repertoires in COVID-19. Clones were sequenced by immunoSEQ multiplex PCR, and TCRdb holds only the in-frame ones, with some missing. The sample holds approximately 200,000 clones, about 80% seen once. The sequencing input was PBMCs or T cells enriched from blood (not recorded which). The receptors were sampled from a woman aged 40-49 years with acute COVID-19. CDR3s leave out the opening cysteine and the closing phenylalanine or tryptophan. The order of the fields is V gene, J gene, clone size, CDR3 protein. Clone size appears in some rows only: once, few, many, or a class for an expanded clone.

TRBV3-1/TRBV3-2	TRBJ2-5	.	ASSPTRTSGRRGETQY
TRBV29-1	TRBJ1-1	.	SVERQGAGTEAF
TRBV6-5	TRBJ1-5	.	ASSFGRRRNQPQH
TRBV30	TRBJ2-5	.	AWSVREQETQY
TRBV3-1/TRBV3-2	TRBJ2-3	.	ASSQGTADTQY
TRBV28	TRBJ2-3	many	ASSGTSGQWDTQY
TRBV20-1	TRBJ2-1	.	SASVGEQF
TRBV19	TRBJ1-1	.	ASSIALFTEAF
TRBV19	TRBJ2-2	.	ASYKRGNTGELF
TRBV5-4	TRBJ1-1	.	ASSSTGPNTEAF
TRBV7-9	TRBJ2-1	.	ASSTTGELDEQF